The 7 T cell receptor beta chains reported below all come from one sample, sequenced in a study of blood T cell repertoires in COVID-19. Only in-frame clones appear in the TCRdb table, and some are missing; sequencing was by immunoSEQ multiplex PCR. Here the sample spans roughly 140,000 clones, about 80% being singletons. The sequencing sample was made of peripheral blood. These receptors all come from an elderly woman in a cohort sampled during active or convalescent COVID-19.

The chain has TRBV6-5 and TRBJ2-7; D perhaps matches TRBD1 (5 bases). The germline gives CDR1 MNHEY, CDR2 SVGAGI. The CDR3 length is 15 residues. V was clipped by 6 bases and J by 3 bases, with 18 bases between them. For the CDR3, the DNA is TGTGCCAGCAGCAGGACACACGCCGTAAACTACGAGCAGTACTTC. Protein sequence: CASSRTHAVNYEQYF.

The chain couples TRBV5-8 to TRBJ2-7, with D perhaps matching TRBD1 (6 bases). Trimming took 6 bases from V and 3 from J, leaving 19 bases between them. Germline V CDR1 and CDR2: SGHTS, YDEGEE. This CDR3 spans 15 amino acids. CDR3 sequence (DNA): TGTGCCAGCATCTCGGACAGAACCTCGGGCTACGAGCAGTACTTC. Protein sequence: CASISDRTSGYEQYF.

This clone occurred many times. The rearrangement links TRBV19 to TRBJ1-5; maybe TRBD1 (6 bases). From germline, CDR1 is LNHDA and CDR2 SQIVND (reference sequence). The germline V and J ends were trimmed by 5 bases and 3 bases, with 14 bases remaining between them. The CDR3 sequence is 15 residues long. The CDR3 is CASSPGRGPNQPQHF. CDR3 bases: TGTGCCAGTAGTCCCGGCAGGGGACCCAATCAGCCCCAGCATTTT.

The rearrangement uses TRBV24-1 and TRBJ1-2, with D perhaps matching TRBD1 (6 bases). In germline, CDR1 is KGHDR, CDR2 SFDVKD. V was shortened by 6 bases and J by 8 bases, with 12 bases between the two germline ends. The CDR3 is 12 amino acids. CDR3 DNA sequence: TGTGCCACCAGTCAACAGGGTTACGGCTACACCTTC. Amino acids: CATSQQGYGYTF.

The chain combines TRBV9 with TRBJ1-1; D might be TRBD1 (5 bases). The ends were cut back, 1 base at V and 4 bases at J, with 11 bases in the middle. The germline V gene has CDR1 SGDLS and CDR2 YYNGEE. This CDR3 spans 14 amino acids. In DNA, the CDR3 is TGTGCCAGCAGCGTACAGGGTCAGGGCACTGAAGCTTTCTTT. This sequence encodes CASSVQGQGTEAFF.

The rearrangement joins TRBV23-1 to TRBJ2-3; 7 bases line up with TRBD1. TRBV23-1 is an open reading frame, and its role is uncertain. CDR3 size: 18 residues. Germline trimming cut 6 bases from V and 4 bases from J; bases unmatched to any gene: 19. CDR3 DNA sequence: TGCGCCAGCAGACCAGTCCCAGGGACAGACCCCCCGGCAGATACGCAGTATTTT. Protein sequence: CASRPVPGTDPPADTQYF.

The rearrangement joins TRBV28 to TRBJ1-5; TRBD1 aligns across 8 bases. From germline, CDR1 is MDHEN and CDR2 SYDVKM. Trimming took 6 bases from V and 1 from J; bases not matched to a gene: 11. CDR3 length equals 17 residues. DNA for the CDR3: TGTGCCAGCAGAGCGACCCAGGGGGCGCGGAGCAATCAGCCCCAGCATTTT. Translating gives CASRATQGARSNQPQHF.